Sequencing of this T cell receptor (beta chain) was carried out in a study of blood T cell repertoires in COVID-19. Study at large: From the United States, Italy and Spain came samples of acute and convalescent COVID-19.

The CDR3 contains 13 residues. Germline CDR1 and CDR2: SNHLY and FYNNEI. V was pared by 4 bases and J by 6 bases, with 0 bases of the junction left unmatched. TCRdb's copy holds only in-frame clones and misses some; the assay was immunoSEQ multiplex PCR. Altogether fewer than 250,000 clones are present, under 90% being singletons, with the ten largest covering 4.8%. This TCR came from a woman between 45 and 65 years old who had been exposed to COVID-19. The V gene is TRBV2, the J gene TRBJ1-4, with 9 bases identical to TRBD1. The sequencing input was PBMCs or T cells enriched from blood (not recorded which). In DNA form, the CDR3 reads TGTGCCAGCAGTGGGGACAGGGATGAAAAACTGTTTTTT. This encodes CASSGDRDEKLFF. Based on the CDR3 plus reference TRBV2 and TRBJ1-4, the full variable domain is EPEVTQTPSHQVTQMGQEVILRCVPISNHLYFYWYRQILGQKVEFLVSFYNNEISEKSEIFDDQFSVERPDGSNFTLKIRSTKLEDSAMYFCASSGDRDEKLFFGSGTQLSVL.